This TCR beta chain was captured in a study of Ad26.COV2.S vaccination and SARS-CoV-2 variants. Profiled with immunoSEQ multiplex PCR; TCRdb holds only in-frame clones, not every one. Of more than 400,000 clones in the sample, about 92% are singletons; the top ten hold around 4.2%. Broader study findings: Post-vaccination spike-specific CD8+ and CD4+ T cell responses reportedly had substantial breadth. Total T cell responses may have been underestimated by the TCR breadth and depth analyses. People given the vaccine had a wider spike-specific TCR breadth than placebo recipients did.

The ends were cut back, 8 bases at V and 8 bases at J, with 28 bases in the middle. The CDR3 extends over 16 amino acids. In regard to this clone: Its antigen is not identified.

Treatment specified: some 19 received Ad26.COV2.S at low or high dose, single or two shots; about 5 received placebo; per-sample allocation not given. Samples came from day 63 after the first vaccine or placebo injection. Ad26 vector vaccine expressed Wuhan-strain SARS-CoV-2 spike. This chain uses TRBV23-1 with TRBJ2-7; a possible D gene is TRBD1 (6 bases). TRBV23-1 has ORF status, its function being uncertain. The source material was peripheral blood, sampled in a trial of Ad26.COV2.S vaccine versus placebo. The clonotype originates from a person aged 18-65 years who received the Ad26.COV2.S COVID-19 vaccine or a placebo. The CDR3 protein is CASGPAIRDMCLKQYF. DNA for the CDR3: TGCGCCAGCGGTCCTGCCATCCGGGACATGTGTTTGAAGCAGTACTTC.